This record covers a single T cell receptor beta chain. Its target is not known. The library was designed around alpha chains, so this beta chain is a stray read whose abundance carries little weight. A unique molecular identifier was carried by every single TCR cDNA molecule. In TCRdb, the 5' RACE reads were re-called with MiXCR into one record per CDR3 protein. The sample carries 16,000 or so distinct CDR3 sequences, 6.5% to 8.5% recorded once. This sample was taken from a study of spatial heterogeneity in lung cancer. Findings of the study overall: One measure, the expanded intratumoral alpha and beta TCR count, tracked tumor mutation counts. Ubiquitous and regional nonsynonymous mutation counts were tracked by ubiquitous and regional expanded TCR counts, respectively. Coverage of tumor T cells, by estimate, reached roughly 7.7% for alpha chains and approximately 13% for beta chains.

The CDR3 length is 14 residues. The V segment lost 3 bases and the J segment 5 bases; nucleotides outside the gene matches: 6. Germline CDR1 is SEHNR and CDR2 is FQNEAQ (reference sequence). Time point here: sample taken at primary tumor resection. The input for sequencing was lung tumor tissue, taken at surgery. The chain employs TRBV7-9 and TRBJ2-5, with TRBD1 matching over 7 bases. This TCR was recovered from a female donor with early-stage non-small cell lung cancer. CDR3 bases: TGTGCCAGCAGCTTCGACAGGGTAGCTGAGACCCAGTACTTC. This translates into CASSFDRVAETQYF.